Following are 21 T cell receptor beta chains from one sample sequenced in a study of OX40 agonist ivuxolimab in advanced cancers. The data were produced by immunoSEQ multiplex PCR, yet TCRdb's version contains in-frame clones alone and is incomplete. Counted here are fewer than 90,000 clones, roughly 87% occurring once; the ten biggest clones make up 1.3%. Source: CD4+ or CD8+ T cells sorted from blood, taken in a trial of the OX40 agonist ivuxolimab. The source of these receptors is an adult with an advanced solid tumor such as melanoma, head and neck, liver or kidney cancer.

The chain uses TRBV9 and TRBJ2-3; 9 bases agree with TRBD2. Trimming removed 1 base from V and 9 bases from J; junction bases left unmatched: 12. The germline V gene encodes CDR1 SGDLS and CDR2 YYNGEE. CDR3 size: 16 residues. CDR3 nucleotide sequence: TGTGCCAGCAGCGTATCTAGCGGGGATCCCCAGGGGACGCAGTATTTT. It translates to CASSVSSGDPQGTQYF. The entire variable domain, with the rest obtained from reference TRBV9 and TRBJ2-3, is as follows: DSGVTQTPKHLITATGQRVTLRCSPRSGDLSVYWYQQSLDQGLQFLIQYYNGEERAKGNILERFSAQQFPDLHSELNLSSLELGDSALYFCASSVSSGDPQGTQYFGPGTRLTVL.

The CDR3 DNA sequence: TGTGCCAGCAGTGAAAGGCCTACTGGGGCCAACGTCCTGACTTTC. It specifies CASSERPTGANVLTF. The V and J genes are TRBV2 and TRBJ2-6; D is undetermined. Trimming shortened V by 2 bases and J by 2 bases, and 7 bases separated the two germline ends. Germline V gene data show CDR1 as SNHLY and CDR2 as FYNNEI. This CDR3 spans 15 amino acids.

The CDR3 loop is CASSSGEANEQFF. The CDR3 coding sequence is TGTGCCAGCAGCTCCGGAGAGGCAAATGAGCAGTTCTTC. The chain couples TRBV7-3 to TRBJ2-1; no reliable D call. The CDR3 contains 13 residues. From germline, CDR1 is SGHTA and CDR2 FQGTGA. Trimming removed 4 bases at V and 7 bases at J, with 11 bases between. The variable domain in full, with the rest retrieved from reference TRBV7-3 and TRBJ2-1, is GAGVSQTPSNKVTEKGKYVELRCDPISGHTALYWYRQSLGQGPEFLIYFQGTGAADDSGLPNDRFFAVRPEGSVSTLKIQRTERGDSAVYLCASSSGEANEQFFGPGTRLTVL.

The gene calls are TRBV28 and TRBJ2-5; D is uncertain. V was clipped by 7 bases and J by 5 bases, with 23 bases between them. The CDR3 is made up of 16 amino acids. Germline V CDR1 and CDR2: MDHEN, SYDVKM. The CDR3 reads CASNPSSHPGRETQYF. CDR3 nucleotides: TGTGCCAGCAACCCGTCGTCCCATCCCGGACGGGAGACCCAGTACTTC.

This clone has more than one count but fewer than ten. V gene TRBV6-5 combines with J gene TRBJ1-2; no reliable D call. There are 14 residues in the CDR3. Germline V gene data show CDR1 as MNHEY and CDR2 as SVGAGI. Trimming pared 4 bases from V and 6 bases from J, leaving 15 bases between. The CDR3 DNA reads TGTGCCAGCAGTTCCCCAATCCGTTCTCATGGCTACACCTTC. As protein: CASSSPIRSHGYTF.

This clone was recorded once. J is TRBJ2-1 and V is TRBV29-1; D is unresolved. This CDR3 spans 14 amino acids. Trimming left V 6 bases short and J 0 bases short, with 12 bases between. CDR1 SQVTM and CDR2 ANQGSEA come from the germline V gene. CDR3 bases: TGCAGCGTCCTAGGTCCGAGCTCCTACAATGAGCAGTTCTTC. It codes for CSVLGPSSYNEQFF.

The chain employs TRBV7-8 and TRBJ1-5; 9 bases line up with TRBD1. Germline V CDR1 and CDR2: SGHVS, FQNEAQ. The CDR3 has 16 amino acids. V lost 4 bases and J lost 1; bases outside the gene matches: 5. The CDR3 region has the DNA TGTGCCAGCAGCTCCCGGGACAGGGTCAGCAATCAGCCCCAGCATTTT. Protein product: CASSSRDRVSNQPQHF. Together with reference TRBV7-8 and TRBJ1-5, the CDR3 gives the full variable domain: GAGVSQSPRYKVAKRGQDVALRCDPISGHVSLFWYQQALGQGPEFLTYFQNEAQLDKSGLPSDRFFAERPEGSVSTLKIQRTQQEDSAVYLCASSSRDRVSNQPQHFGDGTRLSIL.

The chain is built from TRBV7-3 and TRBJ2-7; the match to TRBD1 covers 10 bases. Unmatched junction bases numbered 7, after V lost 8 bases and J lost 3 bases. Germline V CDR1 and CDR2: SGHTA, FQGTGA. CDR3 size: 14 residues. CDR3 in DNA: TGTGCCAGCTTGAGCGGGACAGGGGACTACGAGCAGTACTTC. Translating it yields CASLSGTGDYEQYF.

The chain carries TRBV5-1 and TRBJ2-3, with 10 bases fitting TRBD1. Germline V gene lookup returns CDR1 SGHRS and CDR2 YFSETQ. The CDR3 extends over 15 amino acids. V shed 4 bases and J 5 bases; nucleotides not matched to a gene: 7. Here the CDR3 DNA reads TGCGCCAGCAGCGAGGGACAGGGGAGGGGAGATACGCAGTATTTT. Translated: CASSEGQGRGDTQYF. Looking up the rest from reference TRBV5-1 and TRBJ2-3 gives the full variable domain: KAGVTQTPRYLIKTRGQQVTLSCSPISGHRSVSWYQQTPGQGLQFLFEYFSETQRNKGNFPGRFSGRQFSNSRSEMNVSTLELGDSALYLCASSEGQGRGDTQYFGPGTRLTVL.

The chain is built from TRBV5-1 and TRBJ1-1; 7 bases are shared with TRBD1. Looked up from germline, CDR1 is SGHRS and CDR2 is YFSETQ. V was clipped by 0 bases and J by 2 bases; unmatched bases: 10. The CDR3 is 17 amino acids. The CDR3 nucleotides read TGCGCCAGCAGCTTGGAACGCGGAGGGACAGCAAACACTGAAGCTTTCTTT. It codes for CASSLERGGTANTEAFF.

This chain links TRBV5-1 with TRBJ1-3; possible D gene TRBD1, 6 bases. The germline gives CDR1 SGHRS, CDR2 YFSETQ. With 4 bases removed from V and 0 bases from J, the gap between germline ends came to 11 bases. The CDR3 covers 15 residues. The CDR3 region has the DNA TGCGCCAGCAGCGCTGGGGGCGGCTCTGGAAACACCATATATTTT. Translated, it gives CASSAGGGSGNTIYF.

DNA of the CDR3: TGTGCCAGCAGCCAAGAAGGGACAGCAATCTCCTACGAGCAGTACTTC. Its translation: CASSQEGTAISYEQYF. The chain carries TRBV4-2 and TRBJ2-7; 7 bases align to TRBD1. Trimming at V came to 0 bases and at J to 0 bases, leaving 5 bases not matched to a gene. Germline-derived CDR1 and CDR2 are LGHNA and YNFKEQ. This CDR3 has 16 amino acids.

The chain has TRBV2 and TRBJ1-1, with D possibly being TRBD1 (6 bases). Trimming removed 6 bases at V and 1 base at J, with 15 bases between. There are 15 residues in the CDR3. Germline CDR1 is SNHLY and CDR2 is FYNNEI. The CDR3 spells CASRTHGQSNTEAFF. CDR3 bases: TGTGCCAGCAGGACCCACGGACAGTCGAACACTGAAGCTTTCTTT.

CDR3 in amino acids: CATTIRGRREQFF. The CDR3 DNA reads TGTGCCACAACGATAAGGGGCAGGCGTGAGCAGTTCTTC. The chain links TRBV6-5 to TRBJ2-1; D may be TRBD1 (5 bases). Germline V gene sequence: CDR1 MNHEY, CDR2 SVGAGI. Trimming removed 10 bases from V and 9 bases from J, with 19 bases in between. The CDR3 consists of 13 residues.

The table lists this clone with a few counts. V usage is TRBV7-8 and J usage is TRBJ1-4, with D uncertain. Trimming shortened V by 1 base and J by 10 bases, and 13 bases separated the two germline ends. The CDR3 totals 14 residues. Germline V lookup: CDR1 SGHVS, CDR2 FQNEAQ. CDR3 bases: TGTGCCAGCAGCTTAGAGACGGACCCGGCAAAACTGTTTTTT. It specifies CASSLETDPAKLFF.

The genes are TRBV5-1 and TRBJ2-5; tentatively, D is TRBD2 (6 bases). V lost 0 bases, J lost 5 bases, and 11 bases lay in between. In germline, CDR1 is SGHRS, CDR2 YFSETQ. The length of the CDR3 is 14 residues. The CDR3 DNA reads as TGCGCCAGCAGCTTGGCCGGAGGGATGGAGACCCAGTACTTC. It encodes CASSLAGGMETQYF.

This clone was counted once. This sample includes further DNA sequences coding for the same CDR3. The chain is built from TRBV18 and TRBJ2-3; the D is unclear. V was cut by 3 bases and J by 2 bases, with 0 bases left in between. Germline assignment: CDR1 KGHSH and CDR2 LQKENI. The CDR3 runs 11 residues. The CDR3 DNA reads TGTGCCAGCTCACCCACAGATACGCAGTATTTT. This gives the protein CASSPTDTQYF.

CDR3 residues: CSVGFLQKSTDTQYF. For the CDR3, the DNA is TGCAGCGTTGGATTTTTACAGAAATCCACAGATACGCAGTATTTT. The chain uses TRBV29-1 and TRBJ2-3; D not certain. V lost 4 bases to trimming and J lost 2 bases, with 16 bases between them. The CDR3 runs to 15 residues. Germline V gene sequence: CDR1 SQVTM, CDR2 ANQGSEA.

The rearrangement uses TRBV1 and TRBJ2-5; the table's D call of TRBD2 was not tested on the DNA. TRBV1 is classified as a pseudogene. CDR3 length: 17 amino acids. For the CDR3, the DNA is TGCACCAGCAGCCCCTTACTTTATAGCGGGAGAAGAGAGACCCAGTACTTC. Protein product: CTSSPLLYSGRRETQYF.

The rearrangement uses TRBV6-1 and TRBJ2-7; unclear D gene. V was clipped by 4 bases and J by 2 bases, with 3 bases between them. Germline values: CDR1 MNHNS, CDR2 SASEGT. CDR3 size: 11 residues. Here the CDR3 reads CASSGPYEQYF. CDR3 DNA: TGTGCCAGCAGTGGCCCCTACGAGCAGTACTTC.

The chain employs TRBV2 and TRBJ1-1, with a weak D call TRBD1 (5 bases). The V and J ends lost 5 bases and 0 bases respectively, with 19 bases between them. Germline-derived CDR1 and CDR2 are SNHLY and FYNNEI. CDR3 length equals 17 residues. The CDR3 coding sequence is TGTGCCAGCAGTCCTACAGATCCCAGGGCCTTGAACACTGAAGCTTTCTTT. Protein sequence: CASSPTDPRALNTEAFF. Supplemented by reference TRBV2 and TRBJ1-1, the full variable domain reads EPEVTQTPSHQVTQMGQEVILRCVPISNHLYFYWYRQILGQKVEFLVSFYNNEISEKSEIFDDQFSVERPDGSNFTLKIRSTKLEDSAMYFCASSPTDPRALNTEAFFGQGTRLTVV.